This passage covers 11 T cell receptor beta chains from one sample sequenced in a study of blood T cell repertoires in COVID-19. The table came from immunoSEQ multiplex PCR; TCRdb's copy has only in-frame clones and leaves some out. The table shows roughly 42,000 clones, with around 90% occurring only once. The sample consisted of peripheral blood. These receptors were taken from a man aged 50-60 years with active COVID-19.

Only one count was recorded for this clone. The genes are TRBV4-3 and TRBJ2-3, with TRBD1 matching over 8 bases. CDR1 is LGHNA, CDR2 YSLEER, per germline. This CDR3 is 15 amino acids long. The junction had 5 bases not matched to a gene; V was cut back by 5 bases and J by 1 base. CDR3 sequence reads: CASSRQGQGTDTQYF. CDR3 in DNA: TGCGCCAGCAGCAGACAGGGGCAGGGCACAGATACGCAGTATTTT.

The chain recombines TRBV19 with TRBJ1-5, with D uncertain. From germline, CDR1 is LNHDA and CDR2 SQIVND (reference sequence). CDR3 length: 16 amino acids. Trimming took off 5 bases at V and 0 bases at J, with 14 bases between the two ends. CDR3 loop: CASSSVSVVSNQPQHF. The CDR3 DNA reads TGTGCCAGTAGTTCGGTTTCGGTGGTTAGCAATCAGCCCCAGCATTTT.

The chain employs TRBV28 and TRBJ2-7; 9 nucleotides match TRBD1. V shed 6 bases and J 0 bases; nucleotides not matched to a gene: 6. This CDR3 has 15 amino acids. Germline V gene data show CDR1 as MDHEN and CDR2 as SYDVKM. CDR3 region: CASRPRDRDSYEQYF. The CDR3 DNA sequence: TGTGCCAGCAGGCCCCGGGACAGGGACTCCTACGAGCAGTACTTC.

As concerns this clone: The junction differs from germline at one of its ends, possibly a read error. The CDR3 is CASSLRAGDRVTGELFF. CDR3 sequence (DNA): TGTGCTAGCAGCTTAAGGGCCGGGGACAGGGTGACCGGGGAGCTGTTTTTT. The rearrangement uses TRBV7-7 and TRBJ2-2; TRBD1 agrees at 9 bases. This CDR3 spans 17 amino acids. From germline, CDR1 is SSHAT and CDR2 FNYEAQ (reference sequence).

This chain uses TRBV4-1 with TRBJ1-4, with 7 bases that match TRBD1. Trimming at V came to 1 base and at J to 8 bases, leaving 10 bases not matched to a gene. The CDR3 contains 16 residues. Germline V gives CDR1 MGHRA, CDR2 YSYEKL. CDR3 sequence: CASSQGSRTGGEKLFF. Written as DNA, the CDR3 is TGCGCCAGCAGCCAAGGTTCCAGGACAGGAGGGGAAAAACTGTTTTTT.

This chain joins TRBV10-3 and TRBJ1-2, with 7 positions matching TRBD1. The CDR3 is 15 amino acids. V trimming: 7 bases; J trimming: 0 bases; junction bases outside the gene matches: 8. The germline V gene encodes CDR1 ENHRY and CDR2 SYGVKD. The CDR3 protein is CAINRQGDSNYGYTF. CDR3 nucleotide sequence: TGTGCCATCAACAGACAGGGCGATTCTAACTATGGCTACACCTTC.

The chain uses TRBV5-1 and TRBJ2-2, with D uncertain. V was clipped by 5 bases and J by 3 bases, with 5 bases between them. The CDR3 is made up of 12 amino acids. From germline, CDR1 is SGHRS and CDR2 YFSETQ. CDR3 coding DNA: TGCGCCAGCAGGACTCACACCGGGGAGCTGTTTTTT. It yields the protein CASRTHTGELFF.

The chain uses TRBV1 and TRBJ1-6; the DNA was not compared with TRBD1, the D call given in the table. TRBV1 is flagged as a pseudogene. This CDR3 has 22 amino acids. Written as DNA, the CDR3 is TGCACCAGCAGCCAAGAGCGGTGGTGGGACAGTCAAGCTAGCCGGGCCGATTCACCCCTCCACTTT. It specifies CTSSQERWWDSQASRADSPLHF.

The gene calls are TRBV18 and TRBJ2-5; the D gene is possibly TRBD1 (5 bases). Trimming left V 2 bases short and J 5 bases short, with 9 bases between. Germline CDR1 is KGHSH and CDR2 is LQKENI. CDR3 length: 13 residues. The DNA for the CDR3 is TGTGCCAGCTCACCAGGGGCCGGGGAGACCCAGTACTTC. It codes for CASSPGAGETQYF.

The chain couples TRBV29-1 to TRBJ1-1; TRBD1 might be the D (6 bases). The germline CDR1 and CDR2 sequences are SQVTM and ANQGSEA. Trimming took 7 bases from V and 8 from J, leaving 11 bases between them. The length of the CDR3 is 10 residues. Here the CDR3 reads CSAGQWEAFF. The CDR3 region has the DNA TGCAGCGCCGGACAGTGGGAAGCTTTCTTT.

This chain connects TRBV15 to TRBJ1-2; D is unresolved. With 1 base removed from V and 0 bases from J, the gap between germline ends came to 9 bases. Germline V gene data show CDR1 as LNHNV and CDR2 as YYDKDF (reference sequence). The CDR3 totals 15 residues. Written as DNA, the CDR3 is TGTGCCACCAGCAGAGTTCAGAACGCTAACTATGGCTACACCTTC. It yields the protein CATSRVQNANYGYTF.